Each of the 29 T cell receptor beta chains below was sequenced from the same sample in a study of CXCR3-negative and CXCR3-positive naive CD8 T cells. UMI labels and 5' RACE were used to prepare the TRB cDNA libraries. TCRdb reworked the 5' RACE reads into one entry per CDR3 protein, no DNA. This sample contains 45,000 to 60,000 distinct CDR3 sequences. Sequencing was done on a sample of naive CXCR3- CD8+ T cells from blood. Subset defined: CD45RO-CCR7+CD27+CD95- naive CD8+ T cells lacking CXCR3 (TNR3-). The receptors were sampled from a human donor in good health. Some clones in this sample may be carry-over from other donors' samples.

The chain carries TRBV6-5 and TRBJ1-1. The CDR3 loop spans 13 amino acids. The germline gives CDR1 MNHEY, CDR2 SVGAGI. The CDR3 reads CASSYTGYTEAFF.

This clonotype registers medium-sized (0.01 to 0.1%) by frequency. The chain links TRBV4-1 to TRBJ2-7. Per germline, CDR1 MGHRA and CDR2 YSYEKL. This CDR3 has 14 residues. CDR3 in amino acids: CASSQHLSSYEQYF.

The CDR3 protein is CSARGLTWGETQYF. The V call is TRBV20-1, the J call TRBJ2-5; the TCRdb call, TRBD2, lacks DNA for checking. The CDR3 is made up of 14 amino acids. The germline V gene encodes CDR1 DFQATT and CDR2 SNEGSKA (reference sequence).

The V and J genes are TRBV7-9 and TRBJ2-7. The germline gives CDR1 SEHNR, CDR2 FQNEAQ (reference sequence). The CDR3 contains 12 residues. CDR3 sequence: CASSFSVYEQYF.

V and J are TRBV10-3 and TRBJ2-7; the TCRdb call, TRBD1, lacks DNA for checking. CDR3 length equals 13 residues. From germline, CDR1 is ENHRY and CDR2 SYGVKD. The CDR3 sequence: CAISDSGTYEQYF.

The rearrangement uses TRBV14 and TRBJ2-3; TCRdb picks TRBD2, but there is no DNA to check that call. The CDR3 spans 17 residues. Looked up from germline, CDR1 is SGHDN and CDR2 is FVKESK. CDR3 amino acids: CASSQEVPREDTDTQYF.

This rearrangement joins TRBV3-1 to TRBJ2-1; no DNA is available, so the TRBD1 call from TCRdb remains unchecked. CDR3 length equals 16 residues. The V gene's germline CDR1 is LGHDT and CDR2 YNNKEL (reference sequence). The CDR3 region is CASSQGRSGFYNEQFF.

CDR3 sequence: CASSSPGSGEQFF. The J gene is TRBJ2-1, the V gene TRBV7-3; without DNA, the TCRdb call of TRBD1 cannot be checked. The CDR3 extends over 13 amino acids. In germline, CDR1 is SGHTA, CDR2 FQGTGA. The whole variable domain, remainder taken from reference TRBV7-3 and TRBJ2-1, is GAGVSQTPSNKVTEKGKYVELRCDPISGHTALYWYRQSLGQGPEFLIYFQGTGAADDSGLPNDRFFAVRPEGSVSTLKIQRTERGDSAVYLCASSSPGSGEQFFGPGTRLTVL.

The chain has TRBV29-1 and TRBJ2-3; the D call from TCRdb, TRBD1, cannot be confirmed without DNA. CDR1 and CDR2 from the germline V gene are SQVTM and ANQGSEA. The CDR3 consists of 18 residues. Here the CDR3 reads CSVEGDHPFGWFADTQYF.

The chain joins TRBV7-9 to TRBJ1-2; the TCRdb call, TRBD1, lacks DNA for checking. The germline gives CDR1 SEHNR, CDR2 FQNEAQ (reference sequence). The CDR3 contains 16 residues. The CDR3 region is CASSLALEEGESGYTF.

This sequence joins TRBV29-1 and TRBJ2-5. The CDR3 consists of 15 residues. Germline V lookup: CDR1 SQVTM, CDR2 ANQGSEA. The CDR3 sequence is CSVEDNGVGGETQYF.

V gene TRBV5-5 combines with J gene TRBJ2-1; as DNA is missing, the TRBD2 call by TCRdb cannot be tested. The length of the CDR3 is 13 residues. CDR1 and CDR2 from the germline V gene are SGHKS and YYEKEE (reference sequence). CDR3: CASSLEGGGEQFF.

This chain uses TRBV6-2 or TRBV6-3 with TRBJ2-1; as DNA is missing, the TRBD2 call by TCRdb cannot be tested. This CDR3 spans 13 amino acids. From germline, CDR1 is MNHEY and CDR2 SVGEGT. The CDR3: CASSYFGPNEQFF.

The chain joins TRBV19 to TRBJ2-7; TCRdb designates TRBD2, a call that cannot be tested without DNA. CDR3 length equals 17 residues. Germline V gene lookup returns CDR1 LNHDA and CDR2 SQIVND (reference sequence). The CDR3 is CASSADPGPSSSYEQYF.

The V call is TRBV29-1, the J call TRBJ2-2; with no DNA, the TCRdb D assignment of TRBD1 cannot be verified. Looked up from germline, CDR1 is SQVTM and CDR2 is ANQGSEA. This CDR3 contains 17 residues. CDR3: CSVRQPAGAWNTGELFF.

This chain uses TRBV27 with TRBJ2-2; TCRdb's D gene call, TRBD1, goes unchecked for lack of DNA. Germline-derived CDR1 and CDR2 are MNHEY and SMNVEV (reference sequence). This CDR3 region has 15 residues. CDR3 amino acids: CASSGDRGWIGELFF.

The rearrangement joins TRBV12-3 or TRBV12-4 to TRBJ2-1; lacking DNA, the TRBD1 call made by TCRdb goes unchecked. CDR3 length: 13 amino acids. The CDR3 region is CASSLNRVNEQFF.

This sequence joins TRBV6-6 and TRBJ2-6; absent DNA, TCRdb's TRBD1 call cannot be checked. CDR3 length: 17 amino acids. CDR1 is MNHNY and CDR2 is SVGAGI in the germline V gene (reference sequence). The CDR3 loop is CASSTILDRDGANVLTF.

This sequence joins TRBV20-1 and TRBJ2-1; TCRdb indicates TRBD2, and absent DNA this call remains unverified. The CDR3 has 18 residues. Germline V CDR1 and CDR2: DFQATT, SNEGSKA (reference sequence). The CDR3 sequence: CSARDGLILHSSYNEQFF.

This chain joins TRBV2 and TRBJ2-7; TCRdb returns TRBD1, unconfirmable since there is no DNA. This CDR3 comprises 14 residues. CDR1 and CDR2 from the germline V gene are SNHLY and FYNNEI. The CDR3 protein is CASSPGTDAYEQYF.

The chain uses TRBV19 and TRBJ2-5; no DNA is available, so the TRBD2 call from TCRdb remains unchecked. Germline values: CDR1 LNHDA, CDR2 SQIVND (reference sequence). This CDR3 comprises 17 residues. CDR3 amino acids: CATGLAGGPPSGETQYF.

The chain employs TRBV5-1 and TRBJ1-1; TCRdb designates TRBD1, a call that cannot be tested without DNA. The germline gives CDR1 SGHRS, CDR2 YFSETQ. The CDR3 contains 13 residues. CDR3 in amino acids: CASSGTGRNEAFF. Looking up the rest from reference TRBV5-1 and TRBJ1-1 gives the full variable domain: KAGVTQTPRYLIKTRGQQVTLSCSPISGHRSVSWYQQTPGQGLQFLFEYFSETQRNKGNFPGRFSGRQFSNSRSEMNVSTLELGDSALYLCASSGTGRNEAFFGQGTRLTVV.

Its frequency marks this clonotype as medium-sized. The genes are TRBV5-1 and TRBJ2-1. Germline V gene data show CDR1 as SGHRS and CDR2 as YFSETQ. The CDR3 has 14 residues. CDR3 sequence reads: CASSLKGPYNEQFF.

This chain connects TRBV29-1 to TRBJ1-1. Germline V lookup: CDR1 SQVTM, CDR2 ANQGSEA. This CDR3 has 21 residues. CDR3: CSVEELSVPGPYDKVNTEAFF.

The chain joins TRBV27 to TRBJ1-2. Per the germline V gene, CDR1 is MNHEY and CDR2 is SMNVEV (reference sequence). The CDR3 totals 12 residues. CDR3 sequence reads: CASSLSGYGYTF.

The chain recombines TRBV27 with TRBJ2-7; TCRdb names TRBD1, which stays unverified in the absence of DNA. This CDR3 is 14 amino acids long. CDR1 MNHEY and CDR2 SMNVEV come from the germline V gene (reference sequence). CDR3 amino acids: CASSLDRTHYEQYF.

The chain uses TRBV29-1 and TRBJ1-1; TCRdb calls TRBD1, which cannot be checked without DNA. This CDR3 is built from 14 residues. From germline, CDR1 is SQVTM and CDR2 ANQGSEA. The CDR3 spells CSAGQGPYITEAFF. The complete variable domain, with remaining parts taken from reference TRBV29-1 and TRBJ1-1, reads SAVISQKPSRDICQRGTSLTIQCQVDSQVTMMFWYRQQPGQSLTLIATANQGSEATYESGFVIDKFPISRPNLTFSTLTVSNMSPEDSSIYLCSAGQGPYITEAFFGQGTRLTVV.

The genes are TRBV7-2 and TRBJ2-7; TCRdb proposes TRBD1, but this gene call is untestable without DNA. This CDR3 spans 23 amino acids. CDR1 is SGHTA and CDR2 is FQGNSA in the germline V gene. This CDR3 is CASSQGGSYLVTDRRTSSYEQYF.

The chain is built from TRBV29-1 and TRBJ1-6. The V gene's germline CDR1 is SQVTM and CDR2 ANQGSEA. This CDR3 spans 13 amino acids. This CDR3 is CSVLGEGDSPLHF. The whole variable domain, remainder taken from reference TRBV29-1 and TRBJ1-6, is SAVISQKPSRDICQRGTSLTIQCQVDSQVTMMFWYRQQPGQSLTLIATANQGSEATYESGFVIDKFPISRPNLTFSTLTVSNMSPEDSSIYLCSVLGEGDSPLHFGNGTRLTVT.